Presented here are 21 T cell receptor beta chains from one specimen sequenced in a study of vaccination effects on CD4 cells after COVID-19. Here immunoSEQ multiplex PCR was the method, and the copy in TCRdb shows in-frame clones only, minus some. The table shows some 66,000 clones, with 65% to 80% occurring only once. Subsequent to a culture period of 10 to 11 days, CD4+ T cells were isolated. Each participant was administered two doses of either the BNT162b2 or the mRNA-1273 vaccine. The antigens for these receptors are not known. Sequences were derived from CD4+ T cells from PBMCs cultured without peptide, sampled after COVID-19 vaccination. The source of these receptors is a human donor who received a COVID-19 vaccine.

This clone was seen a single time. The chain uses TRBV29-1 and TRBJ1-1; D is undetermined. V lost 4 bases and J lost 4, with 16 bases in between. This CDR3 is built from 14 residues. Germline-derived CDR1 and CDR2 are SQVTM and ANQGSEA. The CDR3, as DNA: TGCAGCGTTGCAGGCAGGATATGGGGCACTGAAGCTTTCTTT. This translates into CSVAGRIWGTEAFF.

On this clone itself: The same CDR3 arises from other DNA sequences in this sample as well. The genes are TRBV28 and TRBJ2-5; 13 bases are shared with TRBD2. The V and J ends lost 3 bases and 2 bases, in that order; junction bases with no gene match: 0. The CDR3 loop spans 15 amino acids. Germline V gene sequence: CDR1 MDHEN, CDR2 SYDVKM. The chain's CDR3 is CASSLTSGGQETQYF. CDR3 bases: TGTGCCAGCAGTTTGACTAGCGGGGGGCAAGAGACCCAGTACTTC.

V usage is TRBV11-2 and J usage is TRBJ2-1, with 8 bases matching TRBD1. The CDR3 extends over 14 amino acids. Germline-derived CDR1 and CDR2 are SGHAT and FQNNGV. The ends lost 5 bases at V and 15 bases at J; junction bases unmatched: 15. The CDR3 spells CASSLGQGRASRFF. As DNA, the CDR3 is TGTGCCAGCAGCCTAGGACAGGGAAGGGCCTCAAGGTTCTTC.

This clone was observed a few times. This chain connects TRBV2 to TRBJ1-1; maybe TRBD1 (5 bases). V was shortened by 3 bases and J by 1 base, with 9 bases between the two germline ends. The CDR3 has 14 residues. Looked up from germline, CDR1 is SNHLY and CDR2 is FYNNEI. This CDR3 is CASSDWTPNTEAFF. As DNA, the CDR3 is TGTGCCAGCAGTGATTGGACACCGAACACTGAAGCTTTCTTT.

This chain uses TRBV6-2 or TRBV6-3 with TRBJ2-3; no clear D gene. The CDR3 is 13 residues long. Germline lookup yields CDR1 MNHEY and CDR2 SVGEGT. Trimming cost V 0 bases and J 9 bases, with 10 bases left between them. This CDR3 reads CASSYSWDGTQYF. The CDR3 DNA reads TGTGCCAGCAGTTACTCGTGGGATGGCACGCAGTATTTT.

This clone occurred once. The V call is TRBV5-1, the J call TRBJ2-3; 7 bases fit TRBD2. This CDR3 is built from 16 residues. Trimming at V came to 0 bases and at J to 0 bases, leaving 4 bases not matched to a gene. The germline CDR1 and CDR2 sequences are SGHRS and YFSETQ. The CDR3 DNA reads TGCGCCAGCAGCTTGGATGCTAGCGGTAGCACAGATACGCAGTATTTT. This codes for CASSLDASGSTDTQYF.

This sequence joins TRBV7-6 and TRBJ1-6; D not resolved. The CDR3 contains 12 residues. V lost 5 bases and J 8 bases, leaving 7 bases between the germline ends. Germline V gene sequence: CDR1 SGHVS, CDR2 FNYEAQ. The CDR3 bases are TGTGCCAGCAGCCCTCTTGATTCACCCCTCCACTTT. Its translation is CASSPLDSPLHF.

This sequence joins TRBV12-5 and TRBJ1-3; D not resolved. V lost 1 base, J lost 0 bases, and 4 bases lay in between. This CDR3 comprises 14 residues. Germline assignment: CDR1 LGHNT and CDR2 FRNRAP. The CDR3 protein is CASGLESSGNTIYF. The CDR3, as DNA: TGTGCTAGTGGTTTGGAGAGCTCTGGAAACACCATATATTTT. Full variable domain (remainder filled in from reference TRBV12-5 and TRBJ1-3): DARVTQTPRHKVTEMGQEVTMRCQPILGHNTVFWYRQTMMQGLELLAYFRNRAPLDDSGMPKDRFSAEMPDATLATLKIQPSEPRDSAVYFCASGLESSGNTIYFGEGSWLTVV.

The rearrangement links TRBV7-9 to TRBJ1-1, with no clear D. Germline CDR1 SEHNR, CDR2 FQNEAQ (reference sequence). Trimming pared 3 bases from V and 2 bases from J, leaving 13 bases between. The CDR3 has 15 amino acids. Here the CDR3 reads CASSFLPEANTEAFF. DNA of the CDR3: TGTGCCAGCAGCTTTCTTCCGGAGGCCAACACTGAAGCTTTCTTT.

The gene calls are TRBV29-1 and TRBJ1-2; possibly TRBD1 for D (5 bases). This CDR3 region has 17 residues. From germline, CDR1 is SQVTM and CDR2 ANQGSEA. V was cut by 5 bases and J by 4 bases, with 26 bases left in between. Written as DNA, the CDR3 is TGCAGCGTTAGGAGGCCAGCCCCTGACGTAGGGGCCTATGGCTACACCTTC. Protein: CSVRRPAPDVGAYGYTF.

The chain combines TRBV5-1 with TRBJ1-2; possible D gene TRBD1, 5 bases. CDR1 is SGHRS and CDR2 is YFSETQ in the germline V gene. V lost 0 bases and J lost 8, with 14 bases in between. The CDR3 has 14 residues. CDR3 nucleotides: TGCGCCAGCAGCTTGGTCGCAGGGACGATGGGCTACACCTTC. Its protein product is CASSLVAGTMGYTF.

In regard to this clone: The sample contains more than one DNA sequence encoding this CDR3. The chain has TRBV18 and TRBJ2-7; D is undetermined. Germline lookup yields CDR1 KGHSH and CDR2 LQKENI. The ends were cut back, 2 bases at V and 1 base at J, with 3 bases in the middle. The length of the CDR3 is 12 residues. CDR3 in amino acids: CASSPGSYEQYV. The CDR3 coding sequence is TGTGCCAGCTCACCAGGGTCCTACGAGCAGTACGTC.

The rearrangement uses TRBV14 and TRBJ1-4; 8 bases are a match to TRBD1. This CDR3 comprises 16 residues. Germline trimming cut 0 bases from V and 8 bases from J; bases unmatched to any gene: 8. Germline CDR1 reads SGHDN; CDR2 reads FVKESK. Here the CDR3 reads CASSQERTGRREKLFF. CDR3 nucleotides: TGTGCCAGCAGCCAAGAGCGGACAGGGAGGAGAGAAAAACTGTTTTTT.

This clone was detected once. This sequence joins TRBV23-1 and TRBJ2-7; 7 bases align to TRBD2. TRBV23-1 is identified as an open reading frame with a role that is uncertain. The CDR3 has 13 residues. The V and J ends lost 4 bases and 2 bases, in that order; junction bases with no gene match: 2. As DNA, the CDR3 is TGCGCCAGCAGTCGGGAGGGAACCTACGAGCAGTACGTC. Protein: CASSREGTYEQYV.

The chain combines TRBV5-1 with TRBJ2-1; 7 nucleotides match TRBD2. This CDR3 is 16 amino acids long. Per the germline V gene, CDR1 is SGHRS and CDR2 is YFSETQ. The V and J ends lost 4 bases and 5 bases, in that order; junction bases with no gene match: 12. CDR3 nucleotides: TGCGCCAGCAGCCCCTTTACGGGGGGAGCTCACAATGAGCAGTTCTTC. Its translation is CASSPFTGGAHNEQFF.

The rearrangement uses TRBV7-9 and TRBJ1-2; D unclear. The ends were cut back, 5 bases at V and 1 base at J, with 8 bases in the middle. CDR3 length: 13 amino acids. Germline V gene lookup returns CDR1 SEHNR and CDR2 FQNEAQ (reference sequence). CDR3 bases: TGTGCCAGCAGCCCGGACCATAACTATGGCTACACCTTC. Amino acids: CASSPDHNYGYTF.

As DNA, the CDR3 is TGTGCCAGCTCACCACTAGACAGTAAGAACACTGAAGCTTTCTTT. This translates into CASSPLDSKNTEAFF. V usage is TRBV18 and J usage is TRBJ1-1; maybe TRBD1 (5 bases). The germline V gene encodes CDR1 KGHSH and CDR2 LQKENI. Deletions cut 1 base from V and 1 base from J, with 10 bases between. This CDR3 has 15 residues.

The chain employs TRBV5-1 and TRBJ1-5; 8 positions agree with TRBD1. With 0 bases clipped from V and 4 bases from J, the junction kept 6 bases outside the gene matches. The germline V gene has CDR1 SGHRS and CDR2 YFSETQ. The CDR3 contains 16 residues. The CDR3 sequence: CASSLGQGFRNQPQHF. The DNA of the CDR3 is TGCGCCAGCAGCTTGGGACAGGGGTTCAGAAATCAGCCCCAGCATTTT.

The J gene is TRBJ2-7, the V gene TRBV19; TRBD2 might be the D (6 bases). In germline, CDR1 is LNHDA, CDR2 SQIVND (reference sequence). The CDR3 extends over 14 amino acids. The germline V and J ends were trimmed by 7 bases and 1 base, with 14 bases remaining between them. CDR3 region: CASNPGDSSYEQYV. CDR3 nucleotide sequence: TGTGCCAGTAACCCGGGAGATTCTTCCTACGAGCAGTACGTC.

V usage is TRBV7-2 and J usage is TRBJ1-1; D remains ambiguous. Germline lookup yields CDR1 SGHTA and CDR2 FQGNSA. The V end was cut by 4 bases, the J end by 1 base, with 7 bases between. The CDR3 loop spans 13 amino acids. The CDR3 DNA follows: TGTGCCAGCAGCTGGGGTCGGAACACTGAAGCTTTCTTT. Translated, it gives CASSWGRNTEAFF.

The chain recombines TRBV5-4 with TRBJ2-7; 7 positions agree with TRBD1. CDR3 length: 13 amino acids. CDR1 and CDR2 from the germline V gene are SGHNT and YYREEE (reference sequence). Unmatched junction bases numbered 4, after V lost 4 bases and J lost 3 bases. This CDR3 reads CASSIDRVYEQYV. The CDR3 DNA follows: TGTGCCAGCAGCATTGACAGGGTCTACGAGCAGTACGTC.